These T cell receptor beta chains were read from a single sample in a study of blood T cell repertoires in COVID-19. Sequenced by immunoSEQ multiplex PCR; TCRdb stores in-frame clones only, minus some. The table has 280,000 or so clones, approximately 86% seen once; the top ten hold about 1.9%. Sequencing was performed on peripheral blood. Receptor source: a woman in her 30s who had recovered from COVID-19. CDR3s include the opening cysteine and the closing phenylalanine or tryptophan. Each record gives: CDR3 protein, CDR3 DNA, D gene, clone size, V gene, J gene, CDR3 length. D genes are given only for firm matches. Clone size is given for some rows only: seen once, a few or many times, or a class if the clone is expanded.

CDR3: CASSSSGGLPYEQYF
DNA: TGTGCCAGCTCATCTAGCGGGGGCTTACCCTACGAGCAGTACTTC
D: TRBD2
size: few
V: TRBV18
J: TRBJ2-7
length: 15

CDR3: CASSPGLAKNIQYF
DNA: TGTGCCAGCAGCCCGGGACTCGCCAAAAACATTCAGTACTTC
D: .
size: .
V: TRBV7-2
J: TRBJ2-4
length: 14

CDR3: CASSNRESYGYTF
DNA: TGTGCCAGCAGCAACAGGGAAAGCTATGGCTACACCTTC
D: .
size: .
V: TRBV7-2
J: TRBJ1-2
length: 13

CDR3: CASSSRTAYEQYF
DNA: TGTGCCAGCAGCTCCCGGACAGCCTACGAGCAGTACTTC
D: .
size: few
V: TRBV5-6
J: TRBJ2-7
length: 13

CDR3: CASGFQGGEQYF
DNA: TGTGCCAGCGGCTTCCAGGGGGGCGAGCAGTACTTC
D: .
size: many
V: TRBV6-5
J: TRBJ2-7
length: 12

CDR3: CASSSGPSGSYEQYF
DNA: TGCGCCAGCAGCTCCGGCCCGTCTGGGAGCTACGAGCAGTACTTC
D: .
size: .
V: TRBV5-1
J: TRBJ2-7
length: 15

CDR3: CASTPDKYSNQPQHF
DNA: TGTGCCAGTACCCCGGACAAGTATAGCAATCAGCCCCAGCATTTT
D: .
size: .
V: TRBV19
J: TRBJ1-5
length: 15

CDR3: CASSFYTSGVRVEQYF
DNA: TGTGCCAGCAGCTTTTACACTAGCGGGGTCAGAGTCGAGCAGTACTTC
D: TRBD2
size: .
V: TRBV11-2
J: TRBJ2-7
length: 16

CDR3: CASSILRDWRNTDTQYF
DNA: TGTGCCAGTAGTATACTTCGGGACTGGCGAAACACAGATACGCAGTATTTT
D: .
size: once
V: TRBV19
J: TRBJ2-3
length: 17

CDR3: CASSSRDRGQWSQHF
DNA: TGTGCCAGCAGCAGCCGGGACAGGGGGCAATGGTCCCAGCATTTT
D: TRBD1
size: few
V: TRBV28
J: TRBJ1-5
length: 15

CDR3: CASSLAGTNSGRAFF
DNA: TGTGCCAGCAGTTTAGCCGGGACAAACAGTGGTAGGGCTTTCTTT
D: .
size: .
V: TRBV28
J: TRBJ1-1
length: 15

CDR3: CASSSTNQGQGYTF
DNA: TGCGCCAGCAGCTCCACTAACCAGGGTCAGGGCTACACCTTC
D: .
size: once
V: TRBV5-1
J: TRBJ1-2
length: 14

CDR3: CASSIYTQETQYF
DNA: TGTGCCAGTAGTATTTACACCCAGGAGACCCAGTACTTC
D: .
size: .
V: TRBV19
J: TRBJ2-5
length: 13

CDR3: CASSTSGEHQPQHF
DNA: TGTGCCAGTAGTACATCAGGGGAACATCAGCCCCAGCATTTT
D: .
size: .
V: TRBV19
J: TRBJ1-5
length: 14

CDR3: CAWSEGLAGRAVYEQYF
DNA: TGTGCCTGGAGCGAAGGACTAGCGGGGCGGGCCGTCTACGAGCAGTACTTC
D: TRBD2
size: .
V: TRBV30
J: TRBJ2-7
length: 17

CDR3: CASSLLGQAFNEQFF
DNA: TGTGCCAGCAGCTTACTGGGACAGGCTTTCAATGAGCAGTTCTTC
D: TRBD1
size: once
V: TRBV7-9
J: TRBJ2-1
length: 15

CDR3: CASSLSGMETQYF
DNA: TGCGCCAGCAGCTTATCGGGGATGGAGACCCAGTACTTC
D: .
size: .
V: TRBV5-1
J: TRBJ2-5
length: 13

CDR3: CAWAPGQGTSPLHF
DNA: TGTGCCTGGGCGCCGGGACAGGGGACTTCACCCCTCCACTTT
D: TRBD1
size: few
V: TRBV30
J: TRBJ1-6
length: 14

CDR3: CASSTPSTSYEQYF
DNA: TGTGCCAGTAGTACCCCAAGCACCTCCTACGAGCAGTACTTC
D: .
size: .
V: TRBV19
J: TRBJ2-7
length: 14

CDR3: CASSWSGRFGNEQFF
DNA: TGCGCCAGCAGCTGGAGCGGGAGGTTTGGCAATGAGCAGTTCTTC
D: TRBD2
size: .
V: TRBV5-1
J: TRBJ2-1
length: 15

CDR3: CASSYKTGLDQPQHF
DNA: TGTGCCAGCAGTTATAAGACAGGGCTCGATCAGCCCCAGCATTTT
D: TRBD1
size: .
V: TRBV2
J: TRBJ1-5
length: 15

CDR3: CASTSRGSIEQYF
DNA: TGTGCCAGCACCTCTCGCGGGAGCATCGAGCAGTACTTC
D: TRBD2
size: .
V: TRBV27
J: TRBJ2-7
length: 13

CDR3: CASRRDETEAFF
DNA: TGTGCCAGCAGGAGAGATGAGACAGAAGCTTTCTTT
D: .
size: .
V: TRBV7-9
J: TRBJ1-1
length: 12

CDR3: CASSLVGSNGGYNEQFF
DNA: TGTGCCAGCAGCTTAGTTGGCTCCAACGGGGGATACAATGAGCAGTTCTTC
D: .
size: .
V: TRBV7-9
J: TRBJ2-1
length: 17

CDR3: CASSQGLLIGGRGPYNEQFF
DNA: TGCGCCAGCAGCCAAGGGCTCCTGATTGGCGGGAGAGGACCCTACAATGAGCAGTTCTTC
D: TRBD2
size: .
V: TRBV4-1
J: TRBJ2-1
length: 20

CDR3: CASSQASLAGELFF
DNA: TGTGCCAGTAGTCAGGCCTCCTTGGCCGGGGAGCTGTTTTTT
D: .
size: .
V: TRBV19
J: TRBJ2-2
length: 14

CDR3: CASSSPSILEQYF
DNA: TGTGCCAGCAGTTCTCCCTCGATTCTAGAGCAGTACTTC
D: .
size: once
V: TRBV6-5
J: TRBJ2-7
length: 13

CDR3: CASSSDRDNEQFF
DNA: TGTGCCAGCAGCTCGGACAGGGACAATGAGCAGTTCTTC
D: TRBD1
size: .
V: TRBV7-2
J: TRBJ2-1
length: 13

CDR3: CASSFAGTVTGELFF
DNA: TGTGCCAGCAGCTTCGCTGGGACAGTCACCGGGGAGCTGTTTTTT
D: TRBD1
size: .
V: TRBV5-4
J: TRBJ2-2
length: 15

CDR3: CASSLGLAGGYEQFF
DNA: TGTGCCAGCAGCCTAGGACTAGCGGGGGGGTATGAGCAGTTCTTC
D: TRBD2
size: .
V: TRBV5-6
J: TRBJ2-1
length: 15

CDR3: CAWSVSSSGNTIYF
DNA: TGTGCCTGGAGTGTTTCTAGCTCTGGAAACACCATATATTTT
D: .
size: .
V: TRBV30
J: TRBJ1-3
length: 14

CDR3: CASSSGRNTIYF
DNA: TGTGCCAGCAGTTCGGGTCGAAACACCATATATTTT
D: .
size: .
V: TRBV6-6
J: TRBJ1-3
length: 12

CDR3: CASSPYSGESNGYTF
DNA: TGTGCCAGCTCACCATACTCCGGGGAATCGAATGGCTACACCTTC
D: .
size: .
V: TRBV18
J: TRBJ1-2
length: 15

CDR3: CASRGSKPYEQYF
DNA: TGTGCCAGCCGCGGCTCTAAACCCTACGAGCAGTACTTC
D: .
size: .
V: TRBV30
J: TRBJ2-7
length: 13

CDR3: CASLTGRASSPLHF
DNA: TGTGCCAGCTTGACAGGCCGGGCGAGTTCACCCCTCCACTTT
D: .
size: .
V: TRBV6-5
J: TRBJ1-6
length: 14

CDR3: CASSEGGSPTDTQYF
DNA: TGTGCCAGCAGTGAGGGCGGGAGTCCAACAGATACGCAGTATTTT
D: TRBD2
size: many
V: TRBV6-4
J: TRBJ2-3
length: 15

CDR3: CASSLFGGDTDTQYF
DNA: TGTGCCAGCAGTTTATTTGGCGGGGATACAGATACGCAGTATTTT
D: .
size: .
V: TRBV27
J: TRBJ2-3
length: 15

CDR3: CASSAKGQGAFF
DNA: TGTGCCAGCAGCGCTAAAGGACAGGGAGCTTTCTTT
D: TRBD1
size: .
V: TRBV3-1/TRBV3-2
J: TRBJ1-1
length: 12

CDR3: CASSSSGAYEQYF
DNA: TGTGCCAGCAGCTCCAGCGGGGCCTACGAGCAGTACTTC
D: TRBD2
size: .
V: TRBV7-2
J: TRBJ2-7
length: 13

CDR3: CASSPPGLAISNEQFF
DNA: TGTGCCAGCTCACCACCCGGACTAGCTATATCCAATGAGCAGTTCTTC
D: TRBD2
size: .
V: TRBV18
J: TRBJ2-1
length: 16

CDR3: CATSDSGTDLQETQYF
DNA: TGTGCCACCAGTGATTCTGGGACAGACCTCCAAGAGACCCAGTACTTC
D: TRBD1
size: .
V: TRBV24-1
J: TRBJ2-5
length: 16

CDR3: CASSFRETQYF
DNA: TGTGCCAGCAGTTTCCGAGAGACCCAGTACTTC
D: .
size: .
V: TRBV27
J: TRBJ2-5
length: 11

CDR3: CASSWGTGSQQPQHF
DNA: TGTGCCAGCAGCTGGGGGACAGGCAGTCAGCAGCCCCAGCATTTT
D: TRBD1
size: .
V: TRBV11-2
J: TRBJ1-5
length: 15

CDR3: CASRARGNQPQHF
DNA: TGTGCCAGCAGGGCCCGGGGAAATCAGCCCCAGCATTTT
D: .
size: .
V: TRBV2
J: TRBJ1-5
length: 13

CDR3: CASSIASGTGGTGELFF
DNA: TGTGCCAGTAGTATAGCGAGCGGGACAGGGGGAACCGGGGAGCTGTTTTTT
D: TRBD1
size: once
V: TRBV19
J: TRBJ2-2
length: 17

CDR3: CASSQALAGPSYEQYF
DNA: TGCGCCAGCAGCCAAGCGCTAGCGGGACCTTCCTACGAGCAGTACTTC
D: TRBD2
size: .
V: TRBV4-3
J: TRBJ2-7
length: 16

CDR3: CASSFGPSAENIQYF
DNA: TGTGCCAGCAGCTTCGGACCGTCAGCGGAAAACATTCAGTACTTC
D: .
size: once
V: TRBV28
J: TRBJ2-4
length: 15

CDR3: CASKVRGLDGELFF
DNA: TGTGCCAGCAAGGTCAGAGGATTGGACGGGGAGCTGTTTTTT
D: .
size: few
V: TRBV2
J: TRBJ2-2
length: 14

CDR3: CASSEETGLYGYTF
DNA: TGTGCCAGCAGTGAAGAGACAGGACTCTATGGCTACACCTTC
D: .
size: .
V: TRBV6-1
J: TRBJ1-2
length: 14

CDR3: CASSSRAGRAFNEQFF
DNA: TGCGCCAGCAGCTCGCGTGCCGGGAGGGCCTTCAACGAGCAGTTCTTC
D: TRBD2
size: .
V: TRBV5-1
J: TRBJ2-1
length: 16

CDR3: CASSLGTGGFHEQYF
DNA: TGTGCCAGCAGCTTAGGCACAGGGGGCTTCCACGAGCAGTACTTC
D: TRBD1
size: .
V: TRBV7-8
J: TRBJ2-7
length: 15

CDR3: CASSLIQNTGELFF
DNA: TGTGCCAGCAGCTTAATTCAGAACACCGGGGAGCTGTTTTTT
D: .
size: .
V: TRBV7-3
J: TRBJ2-2
length: 14

CDR3: CASSLDTGLAGDEQYF
DNA: TGTGCCAGCAGCTTAGATACCGGACTAGCGGGAGACGAGCAGTACTTC
D: TRBD2
size: .
V: TRBV7-9
J: TRBJ2-7
length: 16

CDR3: CASSEARQPQHF
DNA: TGCGCCAGCAGTGAGGCGAGACAGCCCCAGCATTTT
D: .
size: .
V: TRBV10-2
J: TRBJ1-5
length: 12

CDR3: CASSIGGGYTF
DNA: TGTGCCAGTAGTATCGGGGGAGGCTACACCTTC
D: .
size: .
V: TRBV19
J: TRBJ1-2
length: 11